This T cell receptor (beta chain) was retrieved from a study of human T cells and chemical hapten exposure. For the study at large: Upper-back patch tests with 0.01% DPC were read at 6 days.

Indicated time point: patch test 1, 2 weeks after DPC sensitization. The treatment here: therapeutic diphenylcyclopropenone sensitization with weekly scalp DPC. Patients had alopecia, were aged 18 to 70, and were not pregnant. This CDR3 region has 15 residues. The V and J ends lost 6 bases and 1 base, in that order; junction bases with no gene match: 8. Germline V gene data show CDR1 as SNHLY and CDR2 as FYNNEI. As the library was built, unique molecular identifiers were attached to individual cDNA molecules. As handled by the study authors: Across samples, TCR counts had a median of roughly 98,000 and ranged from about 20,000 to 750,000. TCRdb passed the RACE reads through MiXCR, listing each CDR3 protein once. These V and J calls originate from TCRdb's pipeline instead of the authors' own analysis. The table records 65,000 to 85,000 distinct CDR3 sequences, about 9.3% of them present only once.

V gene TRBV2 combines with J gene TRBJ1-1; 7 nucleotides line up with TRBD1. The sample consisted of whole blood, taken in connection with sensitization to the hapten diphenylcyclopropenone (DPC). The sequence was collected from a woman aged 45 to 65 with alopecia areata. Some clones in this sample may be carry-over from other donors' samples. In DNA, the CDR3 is TGTGCCAGCAGCTACGACAGGGTAAGGAACACTGAAGCTTTCTTT. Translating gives CASSYDRVRNTEAFF.